This entry is about one TCR beta chain. This sample is part of a study of blood T cell repertoires in COVID-19. For the study at large: Collection of acute and convalescent COVID-19 samples took place in the United States, Italy and Spain. PBMCs, B-cell-depleted T cells, or T cells were the source of the cDNA or gDNA that made up the material.

Authors' processing steps: Estimates of nucleated cell counts were drawn from the amplification of reference gene primers. Repertoires were generated with immunoSEQ multiplex PCR, while TCRdb's copy carries only in-frame clones and drops some. Clone size and V and J calls were adopted from that table, with D and trimming inferred from the DNA. The data contain fewer than 95,000 clones, approximately 88% of them seen just once; the ten biggest clones take up 0.47%. Trimming took 4 bases from V and 3 from J; bases not matched to a gene: 2. Germline V gives CDR1 MNHEY, CDR2 SVGAGI. The length of the CDR3 is 14 residues.

The chain combines TRBV6-5 with TRBJ1-4; 7 bases agree with TRBD1. Material: peripheral blood. The TCR was taken from a man aged 55 to 70 with acute or convalescent COVID-19. The CDR3 coding sequence is TGTGCCAGCAGTTCGACAGGGTCTAATGAAAAACTGTTTTTT. Translation: CASSSTGSNEKLFF.